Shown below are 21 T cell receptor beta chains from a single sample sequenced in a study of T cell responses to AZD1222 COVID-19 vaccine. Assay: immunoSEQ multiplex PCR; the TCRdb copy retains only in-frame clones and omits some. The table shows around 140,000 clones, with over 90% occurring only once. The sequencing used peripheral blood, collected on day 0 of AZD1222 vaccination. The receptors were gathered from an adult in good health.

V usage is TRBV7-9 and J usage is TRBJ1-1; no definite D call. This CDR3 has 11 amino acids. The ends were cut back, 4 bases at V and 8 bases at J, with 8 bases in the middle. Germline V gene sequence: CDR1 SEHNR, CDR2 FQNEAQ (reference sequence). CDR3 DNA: TGTGCCAGCAGCTCCGGACGGGAAGCTTTCTTT. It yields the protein CASSSGREAFF.

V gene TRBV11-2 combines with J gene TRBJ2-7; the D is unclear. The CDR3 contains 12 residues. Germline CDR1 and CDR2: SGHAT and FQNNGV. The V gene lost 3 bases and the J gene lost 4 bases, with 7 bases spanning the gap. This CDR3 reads CASSFIQYEQYF. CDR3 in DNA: TGTGCCAGCAGCTTTATACAGTACGAGCAGTACTTC.

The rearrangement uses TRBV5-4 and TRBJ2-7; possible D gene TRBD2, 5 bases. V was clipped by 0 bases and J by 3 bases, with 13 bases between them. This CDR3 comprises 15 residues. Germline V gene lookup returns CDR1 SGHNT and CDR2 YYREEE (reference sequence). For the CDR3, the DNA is TGTGCCAGCAGCTTGGTTAGCGCTGACTACTACGAGCAGTACTTC. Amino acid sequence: CASSLVSADYYEQYF.

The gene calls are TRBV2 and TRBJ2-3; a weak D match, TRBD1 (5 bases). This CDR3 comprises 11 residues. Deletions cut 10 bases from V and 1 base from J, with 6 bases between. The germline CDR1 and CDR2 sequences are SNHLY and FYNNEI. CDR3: CATRGTDTQYF. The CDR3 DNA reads TGTGCCACCAGGGGCACAGATACGCAGTATTTT.

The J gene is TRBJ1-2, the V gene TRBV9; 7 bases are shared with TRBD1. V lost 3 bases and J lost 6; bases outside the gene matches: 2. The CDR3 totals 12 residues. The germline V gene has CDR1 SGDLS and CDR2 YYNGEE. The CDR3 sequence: CASSATGNGYTF. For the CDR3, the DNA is TGTGCCAGCAGCGCGACAGGGAATGGCTACACCTTC.

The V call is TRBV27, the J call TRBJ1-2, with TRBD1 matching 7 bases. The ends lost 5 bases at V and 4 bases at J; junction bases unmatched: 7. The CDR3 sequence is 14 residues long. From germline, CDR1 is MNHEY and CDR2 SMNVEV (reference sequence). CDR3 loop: CASSRAGGIYGYTF. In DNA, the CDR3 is TGTGCCAGCAGTAGGGCAGGGGGAATCTATGGCTACACCTTC.

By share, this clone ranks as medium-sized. The DNA of the CDR3 is TGCGCCAGCAGCTTGAGGGGAGAGTCCTATAATTCACCCCTCCACTTT. It specifies CASSLRGESYNSPLHF. The V call is TRBV5-1, the J call TRBJ1-6; maybe TRBD1 (5 bases). The CDR3 length is 16 residues. The V gene's germline CDR1 is SGHRS and CDR2 YFSETQ. The V and J ends lost 1 base and 1 base respectively, with 9 bases between them. Combining the CDR3 with reference TRBV5-1 and TRBJ1-6 gives the whole variable domain KAGVTQTPRYLIKTRGQQVTLSCSPISGHRSVSWYQQTPGQGLQFLFEYFSETQRNKGNFPGRFSGRQFSNSRSEMNVSTLELGDSALYLCASSLRGESYNSPLHFGNGTRLTVT.

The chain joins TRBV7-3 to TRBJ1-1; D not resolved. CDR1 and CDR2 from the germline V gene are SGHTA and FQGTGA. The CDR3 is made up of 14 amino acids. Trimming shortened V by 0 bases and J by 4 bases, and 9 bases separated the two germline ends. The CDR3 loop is CASSLTGSGTEAFF. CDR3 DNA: TGTGCCAGCAGCTTAACAGGGTCAGGCACTGAAGCTTTCTTT. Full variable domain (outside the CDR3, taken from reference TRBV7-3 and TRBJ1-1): GAGVSQTPSNKVTEKGKYVELRCDPISGHTALYWYRQSLGQGPEFLIYFQGTGAADDSGLPNDRFFAVRPEGSVSTLKIQRTERGDSAVYLCASSLTGSGTEAFFGQGTRLTVV.

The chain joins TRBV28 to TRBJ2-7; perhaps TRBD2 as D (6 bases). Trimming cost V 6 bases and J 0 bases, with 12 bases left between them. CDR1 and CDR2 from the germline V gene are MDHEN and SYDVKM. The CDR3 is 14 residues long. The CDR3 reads CASSQAGSSYEQYF. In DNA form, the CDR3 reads TGTGCCAGCAGCCAAGCCGGGAGCTCCTACGAGCAGTACTTC.

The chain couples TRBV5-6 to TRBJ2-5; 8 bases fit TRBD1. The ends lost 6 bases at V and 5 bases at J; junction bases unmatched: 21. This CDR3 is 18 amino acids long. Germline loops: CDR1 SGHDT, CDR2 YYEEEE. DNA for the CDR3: TGTGCCAGCAACAGACCGGGACAGGAGGAGGGGAAAGGGGAGACCCAGTACTTC. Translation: CASNRPGQEEGKGETQYF.

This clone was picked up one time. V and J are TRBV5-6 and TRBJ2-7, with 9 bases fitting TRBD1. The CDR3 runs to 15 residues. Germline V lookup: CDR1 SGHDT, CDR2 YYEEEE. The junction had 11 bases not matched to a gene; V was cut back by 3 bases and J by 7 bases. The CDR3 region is CASSWERDRVEEQYF. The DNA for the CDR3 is TGTGCCAGCAGCTGGGAACGGGACAGGGTAGAAGAGCAGTACTTC.

CDR3 sequence reads: CASSQVLGFPDTQYF. CDR3 sequence (DNA): TGTGCCAGCAGCCAAGTACTAGGGTTCCCAGATACGCAGTATTTT. The gene calls are TRBV3-1 (or the pseudogene TRBV3-2) and TRBJ2-3; D possibly corresponds to TRBD2 (5 bases). V lost 1 base and J lost 4, with 12 bases in between. The germline V gene has CDR1 LGHDT and CDR2 YNNKEL (reference sequence). The CDR3 covers 15 residues.

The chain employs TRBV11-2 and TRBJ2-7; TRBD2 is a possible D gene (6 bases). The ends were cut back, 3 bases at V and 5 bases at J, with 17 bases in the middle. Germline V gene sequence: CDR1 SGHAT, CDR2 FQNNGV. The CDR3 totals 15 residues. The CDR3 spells CASSFGEGGADEQYF. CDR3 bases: TGTGCCAGCAGCTTTGGTGAAGGAGGGGCCGACGAGCAGTACTTC.

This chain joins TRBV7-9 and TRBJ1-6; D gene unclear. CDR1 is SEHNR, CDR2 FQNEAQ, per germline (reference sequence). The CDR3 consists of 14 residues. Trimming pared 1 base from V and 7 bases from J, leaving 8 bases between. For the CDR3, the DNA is TGTGCCAGCAGCTTAGTACAGTCAAATTCACCCCTCCACTTT. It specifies CASSLVQSNSPLHF. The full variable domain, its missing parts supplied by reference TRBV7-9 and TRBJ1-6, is DTGVSQNPRHKITKRGQNVTFRCDPISEHNRLYWYRQTLGQGPEFLTYFQNEAQLEKSRLLSDRFSAERPKGSFSTLEIQRTEQGDSAMYLCASSLVQSNSPLHFGNGTRLTVT.

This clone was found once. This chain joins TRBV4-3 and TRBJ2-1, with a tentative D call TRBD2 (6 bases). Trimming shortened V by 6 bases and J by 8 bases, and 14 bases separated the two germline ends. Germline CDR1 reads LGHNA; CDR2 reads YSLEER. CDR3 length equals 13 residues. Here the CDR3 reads CASSPQGGDEQFF. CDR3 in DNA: TGCGCCAGCAGTCCCCAGGGAGGCGATGAGCAGTTCTTC.

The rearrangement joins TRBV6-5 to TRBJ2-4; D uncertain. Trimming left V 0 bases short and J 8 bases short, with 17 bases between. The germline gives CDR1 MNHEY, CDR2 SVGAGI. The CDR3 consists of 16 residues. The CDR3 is CASSYSLSPARDIQYF. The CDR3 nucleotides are TGTGCCAGCAGTTACTCATTATCACCGGCCCGGGACATTCAGTACTTC.

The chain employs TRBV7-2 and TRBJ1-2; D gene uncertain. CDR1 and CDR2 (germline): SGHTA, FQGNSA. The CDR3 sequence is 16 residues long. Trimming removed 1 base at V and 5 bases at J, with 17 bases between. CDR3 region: CASSLVAFQSSYGYTF. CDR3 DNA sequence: TGTGCCAGCAGCTTAGTGGCTTTCCAGAGTTCATATGGCTACACCTTC.

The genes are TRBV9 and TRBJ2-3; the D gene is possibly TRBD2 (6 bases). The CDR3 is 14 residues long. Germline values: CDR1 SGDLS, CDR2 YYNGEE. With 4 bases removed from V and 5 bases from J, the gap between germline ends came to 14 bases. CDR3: CASSLWGSGDTQYF. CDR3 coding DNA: TGTGCCAGCAGCCTTTGGGGTAGCGGAGATACGCAGTATTTT.

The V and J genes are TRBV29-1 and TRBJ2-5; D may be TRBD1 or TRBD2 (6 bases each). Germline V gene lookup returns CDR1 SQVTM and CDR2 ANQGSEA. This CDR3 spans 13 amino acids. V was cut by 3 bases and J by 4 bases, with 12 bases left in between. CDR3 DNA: TGCAGCGTTGATGGGGGGCGTCGAGAGACCCAGTACTTC. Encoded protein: CSVDGGRRETQYF.

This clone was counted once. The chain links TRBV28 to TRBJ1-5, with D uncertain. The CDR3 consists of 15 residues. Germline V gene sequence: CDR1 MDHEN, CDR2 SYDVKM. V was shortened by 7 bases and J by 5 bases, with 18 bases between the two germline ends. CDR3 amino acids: CASIPSGGRDQPQHF. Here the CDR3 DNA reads TGTGCCAGCATCCCGTCGGGAGGCCGCGATCAGCCCCAGCATTTT.

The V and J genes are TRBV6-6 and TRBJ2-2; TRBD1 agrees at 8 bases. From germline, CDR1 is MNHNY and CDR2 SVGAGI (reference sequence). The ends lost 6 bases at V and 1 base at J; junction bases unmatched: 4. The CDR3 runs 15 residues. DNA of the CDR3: TGTGCCAGCAGACCCGGGACAGGGAACACCGGGGAGCTGTTTTTT. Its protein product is CASRPGTGNTGELFF.